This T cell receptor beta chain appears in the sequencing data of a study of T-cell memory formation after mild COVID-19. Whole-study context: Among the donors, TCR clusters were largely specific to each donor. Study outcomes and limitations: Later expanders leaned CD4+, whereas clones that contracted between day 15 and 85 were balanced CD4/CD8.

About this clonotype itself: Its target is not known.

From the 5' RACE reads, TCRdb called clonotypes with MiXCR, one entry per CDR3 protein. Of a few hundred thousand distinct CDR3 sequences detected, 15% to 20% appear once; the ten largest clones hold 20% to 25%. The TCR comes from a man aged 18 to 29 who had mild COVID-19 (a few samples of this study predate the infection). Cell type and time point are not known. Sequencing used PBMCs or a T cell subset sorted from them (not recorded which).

CDR3 sequence reads: CASSLVTDTGELFF. CDR3 nucleotides: TGTGCCAGCAGCTTAGTTACTGACACCGGGGAGCTGTTTTTT. The chain links TRBV7-9 to TRBJ2-2; no definite D call. V lost 1 base, J lost 3 bases, and 6 bases lay in between. Germline V gene lookup returns CDR1 SEHNR and CDR2 FQNEAQ (reference sequence). The CDR3 sequence is 14 residues long.